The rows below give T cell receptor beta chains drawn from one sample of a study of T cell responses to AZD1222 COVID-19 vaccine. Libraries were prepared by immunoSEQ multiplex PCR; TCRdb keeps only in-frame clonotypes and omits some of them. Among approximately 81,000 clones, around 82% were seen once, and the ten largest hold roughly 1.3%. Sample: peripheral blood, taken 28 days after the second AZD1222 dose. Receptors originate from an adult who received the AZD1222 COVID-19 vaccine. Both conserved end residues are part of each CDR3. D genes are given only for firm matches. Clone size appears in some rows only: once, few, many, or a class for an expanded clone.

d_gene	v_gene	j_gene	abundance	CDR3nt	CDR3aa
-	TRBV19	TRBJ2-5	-	TGTGCCAGTAGTATTTATCTAGACCAAGAGACCCAGTACTTC	CASSIYLDQETQYF
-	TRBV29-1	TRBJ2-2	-	TGCAGCGTTGCCGGCAACACCGGGGAGCTGTTTTTT	CSVAGNTGELFF
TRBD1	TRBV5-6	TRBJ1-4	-	TGTGCCAGCAGCTTCGAACAGGGGGCGGGTGAAAAACTGTTTTTT	CASSFEQGAGEKLFF
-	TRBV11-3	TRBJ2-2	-	TGTGCCAGCAGCTTGAACACCGGGGAGCTGTTTTTT	CASSLNTGELFF
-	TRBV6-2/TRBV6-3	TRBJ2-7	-	TGTGCCAGCAGTTACGCGGGTTACTCCTACGAGCAGTACTTC	CASSYAGYSYEQYF
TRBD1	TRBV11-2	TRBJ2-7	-	TGTGCCAGCAGCTTAATTCAGGGGGCCGGCGAGCAGTACTTC	CASSLIQGAGEQYF
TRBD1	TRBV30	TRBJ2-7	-	TGTGCCTGGAGTGTTTTTCCTTCCGGACAGGGGTCCTACGAGCAGTACTTC	CAWSVFPSGQGSYEQYF
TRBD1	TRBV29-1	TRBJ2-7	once	TGCAGCGTTCTACTTAACGACAGGGGGCGTCAGCAGTACTTC	CSVLLNDRGRQQYF
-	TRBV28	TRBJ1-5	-	TGTGCCAGCAGTTCTGCCGGGACACCGCTCAATCAGCCCCAGCATTTT	CASSSAGTPLNQPQHF
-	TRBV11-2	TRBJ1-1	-	TGTGCCAGCAGCGTCAGACCGACAGGAGCGAACACTGAAGCTTTCTTT	CASSVRPTGANTEAFF
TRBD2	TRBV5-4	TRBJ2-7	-	TGTGCCAGCAGCTTGATGGGAAGGACTAGTTCGGAGTACTTC	CASSLMGRTSSEYF
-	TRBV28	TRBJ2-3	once	TGTGTCGTTGGGGCCGGAGTAGATACGCAGTATTTT	CVVGAGVDTQYF
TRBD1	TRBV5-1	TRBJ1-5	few	TGCGCCAGCAGCTTGGGGACAGGGGGCAATCAGCCCCAGCATTTT	CASSLGTGGNQPQHF
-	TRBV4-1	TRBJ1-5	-	TGCGCCAGCAGCCCCTGGGACGGTAATAGCAATCAGCCCCAGCATTTT	CASSPWDGNSNQPQHF
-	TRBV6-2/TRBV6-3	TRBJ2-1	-	TGTGCCAGCAGTACACAACCTTCGGAGGCCTACAATGAGCAGTTCTTC	CASSTQPSEAYNEQFF
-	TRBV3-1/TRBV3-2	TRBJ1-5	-	TGTGCCAGCAGCCAAGAGTTTAGAGAAAATCAGCCCCAGCATTTT	CASSQEFRENQPQHF
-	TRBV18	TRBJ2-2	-	TGTGCCAGCTCACCACTGGGGCAGGGACCGACCACCGGGGAGCTGTTTTTT	CASSPLGQGPTTGELFF
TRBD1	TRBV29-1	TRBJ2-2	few	TGCAGCGGCACTATAGGACAGGGGAGTGGCGGGGAGCTGTTTTTT	CSGTIGQGSGGELFF
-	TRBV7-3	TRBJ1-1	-	TGTGCCAGCAGCTTAACCAATCAGGGGAACACTGAAGCTTTCTTT	CASSLTNQGNTEAFF
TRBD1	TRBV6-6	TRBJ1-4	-	TGTGCCAGCCATTTCGGAGGGGGCGACCATGAAAAACTGTTTTTT	CASHFGGGDHEKLFF
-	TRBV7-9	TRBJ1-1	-	TGTGCCAGCAGCTTAGATACAGCCCCTGAAGCTTTCTTT	CASSLDTAPEAFF
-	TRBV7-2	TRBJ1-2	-	TGTGCCAGCAGCTCCACCTTGTACGGCTACACCTTC	CASSSTLYGYTF
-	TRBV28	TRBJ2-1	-	TGTGCCAGCAGTTTCCCGACCGGGACGTACAATTACAATGAGCAGTTCTTC	CASSFPTGTYNYNEQFF
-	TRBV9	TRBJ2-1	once	TGTGCCAGCAGCGTAGGGTCGGGGGCCCCCCCTTACAATGAGCAGTTCTTC	CASSVGSGAPPYNEQFF
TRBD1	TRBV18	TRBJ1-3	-	TGTGCCAGCTCTCGGGACAGTTCCCCTCCGGATTTT	CASSRDSSPPDF
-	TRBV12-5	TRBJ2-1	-	TGTGCTAGTGGTTTAGGCATCCAGGGAGGAAATGAGCAGTTCTTC	CASGLGIQGGNEQFF
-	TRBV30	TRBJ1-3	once	TGTGCCTGGAAGTCGGGAGGAAACACCATATATTTT	CAWKSGGNTIYF
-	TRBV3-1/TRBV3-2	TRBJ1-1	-	TGTGCCAGCAGACAGACACCGAACACTGAAGCTTTCTTT	CASRQTPNTEAFF
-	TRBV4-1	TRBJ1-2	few	TGCGCCAGCAGCCAAGAAGCTACTCGGATAGGGGATGGCTACACCTTC	CASSQEATRIGDGYTF
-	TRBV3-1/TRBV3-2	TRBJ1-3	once	TGTGCCAGCAGCCAGGAGTTTGACTCTGGAAACACCATATATTTT	CASSQEFDSGNTIYF
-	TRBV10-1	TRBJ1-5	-	TGCGCCAGCAACGGACACAGCAATCAGCCCCAGCATTTT	CASNGHSNQPQHF
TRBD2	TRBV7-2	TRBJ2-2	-	TGTGCCAGCAGCACTGCTAGCGGGAGAGTTGACACCGGGGAGCTGTTTTTT	CASSTASGRVDTGELFF
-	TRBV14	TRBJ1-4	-	TGTGCCAGCAGCTCCCACCCCGATGAAAAACTGTTTTTT	CASSSHPDEKLFF
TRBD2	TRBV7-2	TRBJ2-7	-	TGTGCCAGCAGCCCCGCTAGCGGTTACTCCTACGAGCAGTACTTC	CASSPASGYSYEQYF
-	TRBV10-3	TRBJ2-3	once	TGTGCCATCAGTGCCAGCACAGATACGCAGTATTTT	CAISASTDTQYF
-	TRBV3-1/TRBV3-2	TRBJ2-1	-	TGTGCCAGCAGCCAAGTCCGGGACCGGGAGCAGTTCTTC	CASSQVRDREQFF
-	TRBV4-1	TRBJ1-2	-	TGCGCCAGCAGCCAAGATCGAGGGACCTATGGCTACACCTTC	CASSQDRGTYGYTF
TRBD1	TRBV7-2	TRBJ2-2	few	TGTGCCAGCAGCCCCTACGGACAGGGAAGAACCGGGGAGCTGTTTTTT	CASSPYGQGRTGELFF
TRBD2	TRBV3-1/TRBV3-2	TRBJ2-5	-	TGTGCCAGCAGTCAAGGACTAGCGGGAGGAGAGACCCAGTACTTC	CASSQGLAGGETQYF
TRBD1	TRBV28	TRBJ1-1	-	TGTGCCAGCAGCCAAAACAGGGGTGGAACTGAAGCTTTCTTT	CASSQNRGGTEAFF
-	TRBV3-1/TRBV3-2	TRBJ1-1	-	TGTGCCAGCAGCCAAGTACCGAACACTGAAGCTTTCTTT	CASSQVPNTEAFF
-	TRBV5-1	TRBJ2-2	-	TGCGCCAGCAGCTTGGGCCGGTCCGGGGAGCTGTTTTTT	CASSLGRSGELFF